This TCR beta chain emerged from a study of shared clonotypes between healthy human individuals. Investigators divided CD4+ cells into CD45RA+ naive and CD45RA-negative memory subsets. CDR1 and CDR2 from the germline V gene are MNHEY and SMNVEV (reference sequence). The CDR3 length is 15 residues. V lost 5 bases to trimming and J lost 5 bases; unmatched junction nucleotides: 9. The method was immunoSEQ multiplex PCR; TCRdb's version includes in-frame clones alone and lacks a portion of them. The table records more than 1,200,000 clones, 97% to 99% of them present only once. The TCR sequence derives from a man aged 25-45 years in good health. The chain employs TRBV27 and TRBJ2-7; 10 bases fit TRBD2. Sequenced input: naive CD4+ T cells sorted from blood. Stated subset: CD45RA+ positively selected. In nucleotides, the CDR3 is TGTGCCAGCAGTACCTCGACTAGCGGGCTCAACGAGCAGTACTTC. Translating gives CASSTSTSGLNEQYF.